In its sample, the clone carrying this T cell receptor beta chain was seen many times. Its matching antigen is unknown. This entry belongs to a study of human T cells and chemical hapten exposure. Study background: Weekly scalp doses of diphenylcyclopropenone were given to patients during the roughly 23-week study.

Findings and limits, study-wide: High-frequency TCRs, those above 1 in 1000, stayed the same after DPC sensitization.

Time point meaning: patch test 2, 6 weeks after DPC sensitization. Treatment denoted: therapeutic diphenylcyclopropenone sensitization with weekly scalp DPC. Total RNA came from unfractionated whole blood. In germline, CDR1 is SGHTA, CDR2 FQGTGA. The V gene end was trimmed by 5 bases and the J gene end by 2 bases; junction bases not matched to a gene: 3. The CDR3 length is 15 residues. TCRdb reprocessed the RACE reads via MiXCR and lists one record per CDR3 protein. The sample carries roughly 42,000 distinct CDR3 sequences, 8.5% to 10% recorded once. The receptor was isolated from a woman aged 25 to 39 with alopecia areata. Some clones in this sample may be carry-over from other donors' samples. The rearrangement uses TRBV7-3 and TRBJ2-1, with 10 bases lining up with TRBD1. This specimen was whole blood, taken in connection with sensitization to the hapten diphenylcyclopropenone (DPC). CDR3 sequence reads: CASSGGQGAYNEQFF. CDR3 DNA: TGTGCCAGCAGCGGCGGACAGGGGGCCTACAATGAGCAGTTCTTC. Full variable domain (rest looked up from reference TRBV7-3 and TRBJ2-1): GAGVSQTPSNKVTEKGKYVELRCDPISGHTALYWYRQSLGQGPEFLIYFQGTGAADDSGLPNDRFFAVRPEGSVSTLKIQRTERGDSAVYLCASSGGQGAYNEQFFGPGTRLTVL.